These 12 T cell receptor beta chains were all obtained from the same sample, sequenced in a study of radiotherapy plus CTLA-4 blockade in lung cancer. Data came from immunoSEQ multiplex PCR; TCRdb stores just in-frame clones and leaves some out. The repertoire holds 80,000 to 95,000 clones, with roughly 80% as singletons. The specimen comprised peripheral blood, sampled from a patient treated with radiotherapy plus ipilimumab. Every receptor here comes from a human donor with non-small cell lung cancer that progressed on radiotherapy plus ipilimumab.

In its sample, this clone was seen a few times. The chain is built from TRBV2 and TRBJ2-3; no firm D call. V was shortened by 3 bases and J by 0 bases, with 10 bases between the two germline ends. The CDR3 is 15 amino acids. The germline gives CDR1 SNHLY, CDR2 FYNNEI. DNA for the CDR3: TGTGCCAGCAGTGATGGGGATTCTAGCACAGATACGCAGTATTTT. Encoded protein: CASSDGDSSTDTQYF. Supplemented by reference TRBV2 and TRBJ2-3, the full variable domain reads EPEVTQTPSHQVTQMGQEVILRCVPISNHLYFYWYRQILGQKVEFLVSFYNNEISEKSEIFDDQFSVERPDGSNFTLKIRSTKLEDSAMYFCASSDGDSSTDTQYFGPGTRLTVL.

V and J are TRBV15 and TRBJ2-7, with TRBD1 matching 8 bases. The CDR3 has 15 residues. Germline assignment: CDR1 LNHNV and CDR2 YYDKDF (reference sequence). Germline trimming cut 3 bases from V and 1 base from J; bases unmatched to any gene: 5. CDR3 amino acids: CATSRGGQGSYEQYF. The CDR3, as DNA: TGTGCCACCAGCAGGGGAGGACAGGGTTCCTACGAGCAGTACTTC.

V gene TRBV7-3 combines with J gene TRBJ2-5; 8 positions match TRBD2. The CDR3 loop spans 15 amino acids. Germline trimming cut 8 bases from V and 5 bases from J; bases unmatched to any gene: 13. Per the germline V gene, CDR1 is SGHTA and CDR2 is FQGTGA. For the CDR3, the DNA is TGTGCCAGCGCCCTGACTAGCGTGGTGGGGGAGACCCAGTACTTC. Residues: CASALTSVVGETQYF.

The chain has TRBV6-6 and TRBJ2-3, with D possibly being TRBD2 (5 bases). Germline V gene data show CDR1 as MNHNY and CDR2 as SVGAGI (reference sequence). The CDR3 consists of 16 residues. V lost 0 bases and J lost 6, with 16 bases in between. The CDR3 region has the DNA TGTGCCAGCAGTTACTCCTTCCCGGGGAGAGGGGATACGCAGTATTTT. Residues: CASSYSFPGRGDTQYF.

This clone occurred a few times. The CDR3 spells CASSLTAGGEQFF. The CDR3 DNA follows: TGTGCCAGCAGCTTAACAGCTGGCGGAGAGCAGTTCTTC. The chain combines TRBV7-3 with TRBJ2-1; no clear D. The V and J ends lost 0 bases and 10 bases respectively, with 10 bases between them. CDR3 length equals 13 residues. Germline CDR1 reads SGHTA; CDR2 reads FQGTGA.

The chain's CDR3 is CASSLAPGQGHNEQYV. The CDR3 DNA reads as TGCGCCAGCAGCTTGGCCCCGGGACAGGGGCATAACGAGCAGTACGTC. V is TRBV5-1 and J is TRBJ2-7; 10 bases align to TRBD1. Unmatched junction bases numbered 8, after V lost 0 bases and J lost 5 bases. Per germline, CDR1 SGHRS and CDR2 YFSETQ. This CDR3 spans 16 amino acids.

The chain uses TRBV2 and TRBJ2-5; 9 bases match TRBD1. CDR3 length equals 15 residues. V was clipped by 8 bases and J by 0 bases; unmatched bases: 7. CDR1 is SNHLY and CDR2 is FYNNEI in the germline V gene. CDR3 nucleotides: TGTGCCAGCCTCCTACAGGGGGCCCACCAAGAGACCCAGTACTTC. This encodes CASLLQGAHQETQYF.

Remarks on this clone: Germline and junction disagree at one end, which may indicate a read error. The genes are TRBV7-9 and TRBJ2-1, with 7 bases fitting TRBD2. This CDR3 has 14 residues. Germline V lookup: CDR1 SEHNR, CDR2 FQNEAQ (reference sequence). For the CDR3, the DNA is TGTGCCAGCAGCGTAGCGGGCTCCTACAATGAGCAGTTCTTC. As protein: CASSVAGSYNEQFF.

The CDR3 coding sequence is TGCGCCAGCAGTCAATCGGACCCGGGACAGGGGGGACAGCCCCAGCATTTT. This encodes CASSQSDPGQGGQPQHF. V gene TRBV23-1 combines with J gene TRBJ1-5; 11 nucleotides align to TRBD1. TRBV23-1 qualifies as an ORF whose function is uncertain. The CDR3 consists of 17 residues. The junction had 8 bases not matched to a gene; V was cut back by 0 bases and J by 7 bases.

The genes are TRBV28 and TRBJ2-3, with 13 bases that match TRBD2. V was clipped by 6 bases and J by 2 bases; unmatched bases: 5. This CDR3 is 16 amino acids long. Germline CDR1 and CDR2: MDHEN and SYDVKM. The DNA for the CDR3 is TGTGCCAGCAGCCCTGGGACTAGCGGGAACACAGATACGCAGTATTTT. Translated: CASSPGTSGNTDTQYF.

V is TRBV11-2 and J is TRBJ2-3; D uncertain. The V end was cut by 0 bases, the J end by 4 bases, with 11 bases between. Germline values: CDR1 SGHAT, CDR2 FQNNGV. The CDR3 is 15 amino acids. The CDR3 sequence is CASSLDTPSSDTQYF. In DNA form, the CDR3 reads TGTGCCAGCAGCTTAGATACCCCCTCGTCAGATACGCAGTATTTT.

V is TRBV5-4 and J is TRBJ2-7; 8 nucleotides match TRBD1. The junction had 5 bases not matched to a gene; V was cut back by 4 bases and J by 5 bases. The CDR3 runs to 13 residues. Germline CDR1 and CDR2: SGHNT and YYREEE (reference sequence). CDR3 in DNA: TGTGCCAGCAGCCCCCGGGGACAGGACGAGCAGTACTTC. Translating it yields CASSPRGQDEQYF.